A single sample gave rise to the 15 T cell receptor beta chains below, sequenced in a study of neoadjuvant anti-PD-1 for oral cavity cancer. Profiled with immunoSEQ multiplex PCR; TCRdb holds only in-frame clones, not every one. Seen here are about 6,800 clones, approximately 74% observed once, and the top ten hold roughly 2.5%. The specimen was PBMCs, collected before nivolumab (anti-PD-1) treatment. The receptors were gathered from a person aged 40 to 85 with oral cavity squamous cell carcinoma.

This clone was detected a few times. The chain couples TRBV5-5 to TRBJ1-6, with D perhaps TRBD1 (5 bases). The ends were cut back, 4 bases at V and 5 bases at J, with 10 bases in the middle. This CDR3 comprises 14 residues. Germline V gene sequence: CDR1 SGHKS, CDR2 YYEKEE (reference sequence). CDR3 in DNA: TGTGCCAGCAGCGCTCGGGGGAATAATTCACCCCTCCACTTT. It codes for CASSARGNNSPLHF.

The genes are TRBV9 and TRBJ2-4, with 10 nucleotides matching TRBD1. Germline trimming cut 3 bases from V and 0 bases from J; bases unmatched to any gene: 3. The CDR3 extends over 16 amino acids. Germline assignment: CDR1 SGDLS and CDR2 YYNGEE. The DNA of the CDR3 is TGTGCCAGCAGCGGACGGGACAGGGGAGCCAAAAACATTCAGTACTTC. It translates to CASSGRDRGAKNIQYF.

The CDR3, as DNA: TGTGCCAGCAGCCGTGACAGGGGGACCTACGAGCAGTACTTC. Its protein product is CASSRDRGTYEQYF. The chain carries TRBV5-6 and TRBJ2-7, with TRBD1 identical over 9 bases. V shed 4 bases, J shed 2 bases, and the junction held 4 bases outside the gene matches. CDR3 length equals 14 residues. Per germline, CDR1 SGHDT and CDR2 YYEEEE.

The table lists this clone with a few counts. The V call is TRBV6-1, the J call TRBJ1-1; D is undetermined. The CDR3 is 13 amino acids. The V gene's germline CDR1 is MNHNS and CDR2 SASEGT. Trimming removed 6 bases at V and 3 bases at J, with 11 bases between. CDR3 amino acids: CASSKEVYTEAFF. CDR3 in DNA: TGTGCCAGCAGCAAGGAGGTGTACACTGAAGCTTTCTTT.

The chain recombines TRBV5-6 with TRBJ2-3; the D is unclear. The CDR3 totals 15 residues. V lost 4 bases, J lost 3 bases, and 15 bases lay in between. Germline-derived CDR1 and CDR2 are SGHDT and YYEEEE. This CDR3 is CASSHDPVGTDTQYF. DNA of the CDR3: TGTGCCAGCAGCCACGACCCGGTAGGGACAGATACGCAGTATTTT.

The chain has TRBV11-2 and TRBJ1-6; no firm D call. This CDR3 is built from 17 residues. V gave up 0 bases and J gave up 1 base, with 10 bases separating them. Germline values: CDR1 SGHAT, CDR2 FQNNGV. The CDR3 region has the DNA TGTGCCAGCAGCTTAGACGGGGTACGATCCTATAATTCACCCCTCCACTTT. This sequence encodes CASSLDGVRSYNSPLHF.

This chain uses TRBV27 with TRBJ2-1; 7 nucleotides align to TRBD1. Losses at the gene ends were 4 bases for V and 0 bases for J; bases not matched to a gene: 6. The germline gives CDR1 MNHEY, CDR2 SMNVEV (reference sequence). This CDR3 has 16 amino acids. CDR3 in DNA: TGTGCCAGCAGTTCCGCCGGGACAGTCTCCTACAATGAGCAGTTCTTC. This codes for CASSSAGTVSYNEQFF.

This chain links TRBV4-1 with TRBJ2-5; D is possibly TRBD2 (5 bases). V was clipped by 0 bases and J by 5 bases, with 10 bases between them. The CDR3 totals 14 residues. Germline values: CDR1 MGHRA, CDR2 YSYEKL. The CDR3 region is CASSQELRGETQYF. The CDR3 coding sequence is TGCGCCAGCAGCCAAGAACTGAGAGGGGAGACCCAGTACTTC.

The chain joins TRBV19 to TRBJ1-5, with TRBD1 identical over 7 bases. The CDR3 sequence is 16 residues long. Trimming took 8 bases from V and 0 from J; bases not matched to a gene: 10. Germline V gene data show CDR1 as LNHDA and CDR2 as SQIVND (reference sequence). The CDR3 DNA is TGTGCCAGTCAAGGCCCGACAGGGTATAGCAATCAGCCCCAGCATTTT. Its translation is CASQGPTGYSNQPQHF.

V usage is TRBV25-1 and J usage is TRBJ2-7, with 7 bases aligning to TRBD2. Germline CDR1 and CDR2: MGHDK and SYGVNS. The CDR3 is made up of 14 amino acids. After removal of 3 bases from V and 1 base from J, the junction contained 3 bases not matched to a gene. The CDR3 sequence is CASSDQRGSYEQYF. The DNA of the CDR3 is TGTGCCAGCAGTGACCAGCGGGGTTCCTACGAGCAGTACTTC.

This clone was observed a single time. The chain uses TRBV4-3 and TRBJ2-3, with D unclear. Germline CDR1 LGHNA, CDR2 YSLEER. Trimming pared 2 bases from V and 2 bases from J, leaving 8 bases between. The CDR3 runs 14 residues. The CDR3 nucleotides are TGCGCCAGCAGCCAAACTAAATCCACAGATACGCAGTATTTT. Encoded protein: CASSQTKSTDTQYF.

This chain joins TRBV19 and TRBJ1-2; D not certain. The CDR3 is 11 amino acids. Germline V CDR1 and CDR2: LNHDA, SQIVND (reference sequence). The ends were cut back, 3 bases at V and 6 bases at J, with 5 bases in the middle. The CDR3 loop is CASSMTHGYTF. DNA for the CDR3: TGTGCCAGTAGTATGACCCATGGCTACACCTTC.

V is TRBV14 and J is TRBJ1-1; 7 bases agree with TRBD1. With V trimmed by 4 bases and J by 8 bases, 4 bases remained unmatched. The length of the CDR3 is 12 residues. Germline CDR1 SGHDN, CDR2 FVKESK. Here the CDR3 reads CASSPRGREAFF. In DNA form, the CDR3 reads TGTGCCAGCAGCCCGAGGGGGCGGGAAGCTTTCTTT.

This clone is categorized as large. The chain has TRBV30 and TRBJ1-1; no reliable D call. The V gene lost 3 bases and the J gene lost 3 bases, with 5 bases spanning the gap. The CDR3 runs 11 residues. Germline CDR1 and CDR2: GTSNPN and SVGIG (reference sequence). The CDR3 DNA follows: TGTGCCTGGAGGGGATACACTGAAGCTTTCTTT. Translation gives CAWRGYTEAFF. Supplemented by reference TRBV30 and TRBJ1-1, the full variable domain reads SQTIHQWPATLVQPVGSPLSLECTVEGTSNPNLYWYRQAAGRGLQLLFYSVGIGQISSEVPQNLSASRPQDRQFILSSKKLLLSDSGFYLCAWRGYTEAFFGQGTRLTVV.

The chain uses TRBV9 and TRBJ2-7; the match to TRBD1 covers 9 bases. Germline lookup yields CDR1 SGDLS and CDR2 YYNGEE. The CDR3 is 17 amino acids. J was trimmed by 3 bases and V by 4 bases; bases with no gene match: 14. The CDR3 loop is CASSKEIGQGFFYEQYF. The CDR3 DNA is TGTGCCAGCAGCAAGGAGATCGGACAGGGGTTTTTCTACGAGCAGTACTTC.